Listed below are T cell receptor beta chains from one sample, sequenced in a study of cytomegalovirus exposure and HLA in healthy donors. Data came from immunoSEQ multiplex PCR; TCRdb stores just in-frame clones and leaves some out. Here the sample spans some 90,000 clones, around 79% being singletons. The source material was PBMCs. The receptors were gathered from a female donor in good health and CMV-seronegative. Each CDR3 is given without its conserved first and last residue. Size is omitted from some rows. Given values are once, few, many or a class for expanded clones.

TRBJ1-1,TRBV2,.,ASSGGTQAF
TRBJ2-1,TRBV29-1,.,SVRSTSGRASEQF
TRBJ2-7,TRBV18,.,ASSPIRGDRGPEQY
TRBJ1-4,TRBV5-6,.,ASSSVDRVATNEKLF
TRBJ1-4,TRBV7-9,.,ASSQGGDEKLF
TRBJ2-7,TRBV7-2,few,ASSLPNRDEQY
TRBJ2-7,TRBV30,.,AWSLSTGHLNYEQY
TRBJ2-1,TRBV15,.,ATSRRGGYNEQF
TRBJ1-2,TRBV6-5,.,ASSPFTGTHGYT
TRBJ2-7,TRBV15,.,ATSSGTSGTPTY
TRBJ1-1,TRBV5-4,.,ASSFEVGRGNTEAF
TRBJ2-2,TRBV7-2,.,ASSAEGGPGELF
TRBJ2-7,TRBV28,.,ASNIAGEYEQY
TRBJ1-1,TRBV18,.,ASSPTGGQGYTEAF
TRBJ2-1,TRBV30,.,AWIRAGGLAYNEQF
TRBJ2-5,TRBV7-9,.,ASSSSAGGSLPKAQY
TRBJ1-4,TRBV9,.,ASSDGQEGDEKLF